These 9 T cell receptor beta chains came from one sample sequenced in a study of cytomegalovirus exposure and HLA in healthy donors. The primer mix had 60 Vbeta and 13 Jbeta primers. TCRdb's copy holds only in-frame clones and misses some; the assay was immunoSEQ multiplex PCR. This sample has more than 150,000 clones, with around 80% found just once. Sequenced input: PBMCs. The receptors come from a girl aged 2 to 9 in good health and CMV-seropositive.

This rearrangement joins TRBV5-1 to TRBJ1-1, with D possibly matching TRBD1 (6 bases). The CDR3 spans 15 residues. V was pared by 4 bases and J by 3 bases, with 16 bases between. The germline gives CDR1 SGHRS, CDR2 YFSETQ. The CDR3 loop reads CASSQRVTGHTEAFF. The CDR3 DNA reads TGCGCCAGCAGCCAACGGGTCACAGGGCACACTGAAGCTTTCTTT.

This sequence joins TRBV11-1 and TRBJ2-4; a weak D match, TRBD1 (7 bases). Trimming stripped 5 bases from V and 8 bases from J, with 19 bases between. Germline loops: CDR1 SGHAT, CDR2 FQDESV (reference sequence). The CDR3 is 15 residues long. This chain's CDR3 is CASSSLMEGADIQYF. Written as DNA, the CDR3 is TGTGCCAGCAGCAGCCTTATGGAGGGGGCAGACATTCAGTACTTC.

The CDR3 coding sequence is TGCGCCAGCAGCCAAGACGTCCTAGGGACAGGGTTCTTTGGCTACACCTTC. Amino acids: CASSQDVLGTGFFGYTF. The chain couples TRBV4-1 to TRBJ1-2; 9 bases are a match to TRBD1. V lost 0 bases to trimming and J lost 7 bases; unmatched junction nucleotides: 12. In germline, CDR1 is MGHRA, CDR2 YSYEKL. CDR3 length equals 17 residues.

The chain uses TRBV4-1 and TRBJ2-1; D may be TRBD2 (7 bases). Germline V gene data show CDR1 as MGHRA and CDR2 as YSYEKL. Trimming stripped 4 bases from V and 8 bases from J, with 18 bases between. The length of the CDR3 is 15 residues. In DNA form, the CDR3 reads TGCGCCAGCAGCCCTCTGGGGGGGGCTCTGGATGAGCAGTTCTTC. Protein sequence: CASSPLGGALDEQFF.

This sequence joins TRBV6-5 and TRBJ2-3, with TRBD2 matching 7 bases. The CDR3 extends over 14 amino acids. CDR1 is MNHEY and CDR2 is SVGAGI in the germline V gene. Losses at the gene ends were 7 bases for V and 2 bases for J; bases not matched to a gene: 6. Here the CDR3 DNA reads TGTGCCAGCAAGGAAGCGGGGCTCACAGATACGCAGTATTTT. It translates to CASKEAGLTDTQYF.

The rearrangement joins TRBV2 to TRBJ1-2; no reliable D call. This CDR3 has 14 amino acids. Trimming left V 2 bases short and J 9 bases short, with 16 bases between. Germline V gene sequence: CDR1 SNHLY, CDR2 FYNNEI. CDR3 sequence (DNA): TGTGCCAGCAGTGAAAATCGGGGAGGAGGAAGCTACACCTTC. Translation: CASSENRGGGSYTF.

The chain joins TRBV7-9 to TRBJ2-1, with a possible D match to TRBD2 (5 bases). The CDR3 consists of 16 residues. The germline V and J ends were trimmed by 3 bases and 0 bases, with 12 bases remaining between them. The germline V gene encodes CDR1 SEHNR and CDR2 FQNEAQ (reference sequence). This CDR3 reads CASSLKSGSSYNEQFF. The CDR3 coding sequence is TGTGCCAGCAGCTTGAAGAGTGGGAGCTCCTACAATGAGCAGTTCTTC.

The rearrangement joins TRBV19 to TRBJ2-5; maybe TRBD2 (6 bases). The CDR3 has 12 amino acids. Germline CDR1 and CDR2: LNHDA and SQIVND (reference sequence). With 9 bases removed from V and 4 bases from J, the gap between germline ends came to 12 bases. CDR3 DNA: TGTGCCAGCCGACAAGCGGGAGAGACCCAGTACTTC. It encodes CASRQAGETQYF.

The chain is built from TRBV28 and TRBJ1-2; maybe TRBD1 (6 bases). V shed 10 bases and J shed 3 bases, with 12 bases lying between them. There are 12 residues in the CDR3. Germline CDR1 MDHEN, CDR2 SYDVKM. The CDR3 loop is CATPGTYYGYTF. CDR3 in DNA: TGTGCCACCCCCGGGACATACTATGGCTACACCTTC.